These 32 T cell receptor beta chains originate from one sample sequenced in a study of T cells in Graves' hyperthyroidism and ophthalmopathy. Researchers amplified the TCR beta CDR3 regions from RNA transcripts. The HTBI primer set served for first-round RT-PCR of the TCR CDR3. TCRdb itself ran the multiplex PCR reads through MiXCR, one entry per CDR3 protein. This sample has more than 350,000 distinct CDR3 sequences, with 15% found just once. Sequenced sample: blood. Source of these receptors: a woman aged 55-75 years with Graves' ophthalmopathy.

This clonotype was detected many times. The J gene is TRBJ2-1, the V gene TRBV2; D gene ambiguous. Trimming shortened V by 6 bases and J by 7 bases, and 16 bases separated the two germline ends. Germline CDR1 SNHLY, CDR2 FYNNEI. The CDR3 covers 14 residues. CDR3 DNA sequence: TGTGCCAGCAGGGCCCTCCAGGCTGCGAATGAGCAGTTCTTC. It is translated as CASRALQAANEQFF.

As for this clonotype: A read error may explain this, as a much larger clone is one base away. The chain combines TRBV6-1 with TRBJ2-2; 8 bases match TRBD2. The CDR3 contains 12 residues. Germline loops: CDR1 MNHNS, CDR2 SASEGT. The CDR3 nucleotides read TGTGCCAGCAGTCCGAACGGGGGGGGGCTGTTTTTT. Residues: CASSPNGGGLFF.

Many counts were recorded for this clonotype. The chain couples TRBV11-2 to TRBJ2-4, with 7 bases lining up with TRBD1. CDR3 length: 14 residues. The J segment lost 1 base and the V segment lost 5 bases, leaving 2 bases of the junction unmatched. Germline assignment: CDR1 SGHAT and CDR2 FQNNGV. The CDR3 DNA reads as TGTGCCAGCAGCCTCAGGGGGGCCAAAAACATTCAGTACTTC. It codes for CASSLRGAKNIQYF.

Details on this clonotype: This may come from a read error, since a much larger clone is one base off. The gene calls are TRBV20-1 and TRBJ2-2; no clear D. The length of the CDR3 is 14 residues. Trimming removed 3 bases at V and 5 bases at J, with 13 bases between. Germline V gene lookup returns CDR1 DFQATT and CDR2 SNEGSKA (reference sequence). CDR3 residues: CSASPNLGTGELFF. As DNA, the CDR3 is TGCAGTGCTAGCCCTAATCTGGGTACCGGGGAGCTGTTTTTT.

Concerning this clonotype: At one end the junction does not follow the germline gene, possibly because of a read error. The J gene is TRBJ2-1, the V gene TRBV12-3 or TRBV12-4, with a possible D match to TRBD2 (6 bases). CDR3 size: 17 residues. DNA of the CDR3: TGTGCCAGCAGTTTAGCCCTTGGGGGGAGCACCTACAATGAGCAGCTCTTC. It specifies CASSLALGGSTYNEQLF.

Worth noting for this clonotype: A much larger clone lies a single base off, so this may be a read error. In this CDR3 the conserved last residue, phenylalanine or tryptophan, is missing, so a read error is likely. This rearrangement joins TRBV24-1 to TRBJ1-2; no clear D gene. V was clipped by 3 bases and J by 8 bases, with 6 bases between them. The CDR3 runs 11 residues. Germline CDR1 reads KGHDR; CDR2 reads SFDVKD. CDR3 DNA sequence: TGTGCCACCAGTGATATCGGGGGCTACACCCTC. It translates to CATSDIGGYTL.

This clonotype was detected many times. The V gene is TRBV2, the J gene TRBJ1-5, with 8 nucleotides matching TRBD1. V lost 9 bases, J lost 0 bases, and 1 base stayed unmatched. The CDR3 runs 13 residues. Germline V gene sequence: CDR1 SNHLY, CDR2 FYNNEI. The CDR3 sequence is CARGQDSNQPQHF. CDR3 nucleotide sequence: TGTGCCAGGGGACAGGATAGCAATCAGCCCCAGCATTTT.

This clonotype was picked up many times. The CDR3 reads CASSPGSAYEQYF. The CDR3 nucleotides are TGTGCCAGCAGCCCGGGGTCTGCCTACGAGCAGTACTTC. The chain links TRBV12-3 or TRBV12-4 to TRBJ2-7; a weak D match, TRBD2 (5 bases). The ends were cut back, 6 bases at V and 2 bases at J, with 11 bases in the middle. The CDR3 runs to 13 residues.

This clonotype was recorded a few times. The chain couples TRBV5-4 to TRBJ2-5, with a possible D match to TRBD1 (5 bases). Germline lookup yields CDR1 SGHNT and CDR2 YYREEE (reference sequence). The CDR3 extends over 15 amino acids. Trimming pared 4 bases from V and 0 bases from J, leaving 13 bases between. The CDR3 sequence: CASSGEPGNQETQYF. The CDR3 nucleotides read TGTGCCAGCAGCGGGGAACCAGGGAACCAAGAGACCCAGTACTTC. The whole variable domain, remainder taken from reference TRBV5-4 and TRBJ2-5, is ETGVTQSPTHLIKTRGQQVTLRCSSQSGHNTVSWYQQALGQGPQFIFQYYREEENGRGNFPPRFSGLQFPNYSSELNVNALELDDSALYLCASSGEPGNQETQYFGPGTRLLVL.

This clonotype was picked up a small number of times. This sequence joins TRBV19 and TRBJ2-1; D may be TRBD1 or TRBD2 (7 bases each). Germline CDR1 reads LNHDA; CDR2 reads SQIVND (reference sequence). V shed 2 bases and J shed 1 base, with 15 bases lying between them. This CDR3 region has 17 residues. The CDR3 DNA sequence: TGTGCCAGTAGTATAAGGGGGGGCAGGGGGTCCTACAATGAGCAGTTCTTC. Protein sequence: CASSIRGGRGSYNEQFF.

This clonotype appeared many times. The rearrangement joins TRBV28 to TRBJ2-2, with D possibly matching TRBD1 (5 bases). Trimming removed 2 bases at V and 4 bases at J, with 11 bases between. Per germline, CDR1 MDHEN and CDR2 SYDVKM. There are 15 residues in the CDR3. Here the CDR3 reads CASSLPWGGTGELFF. The CDR3 nucleotides read TGTGCCAGCAGTTTACCATGGGGCGGCACCGGGGAGCTGTTTTTT. The whole variable domain, filled in from reference TRBV28 and TRBJ2-2, reads DVKVTQSSRYLVKRTGEKVFLECVQDMDHENMFWYRQDPGLGLRLIYFSYDVKMKEKGDIPEGYSVSREKKERFSLILESASTNQTSMYLCASSLPWGGTGELFFGEGSRLTVL.

This clonotype occurred many times. The V gene is TRBV7-9, the J gene TRBJ2-1; 16 bases match TRBD2. Germline CDR1 and CDR2: SEHNR and FQNEAQ (reference sequence). The CDR3 is 19 residues long. CDR3 loop: CAAAPTGTSGRGSYNEQFF. The CDR3 bases are TGTGCGGCAGCCCCCACCGGGACTAGCGGGAGGGGCTCCTACAATGAGCAGTTCTTC. Using reference TRBV7-9 and TRBJ2-1 for the parts outside the CDR3, the full variable domain is DTGVSQNPRHKITKRGQNVTFRCDPISEHNRLYWYRQTLGQGPEFLTYFQNEAQLEKSRLLSDRFSAERPKGSFSTLEIQRTEQGDSAMYLCAAAPTGTSGRGSYNEQFFGPGTRLTVL.

This clonotype was counted at least ten times. The J gene is TRBJ1-1, the V gene TRBV19, with D unclear. Per the germline V gene, CDR1 is LNHDA and CDR2 is SQIVND (reference sequence). V was pared by 3 bases and J by 1 base, with 9 bases between. This CDR3 spans 14 amino acids. The chain's CDR3 is CASSIRWQNTEAFF. DNA for the CDR3: TGTGCCAGTAGTATCCGTTGGCAGAACACTGAAGCTTTCTTT.

A note on this clonotype: This may be a read error, as it is one base from a much larger clone. The chain combines TRBV6-1 with TRBJ2-5; possibly TRBD1 or TRBD2 for D (5 bases each). This CDR3 is 13 amino acids long. In germline, CDR1 is MNHNS, CDR2 SASEGT. The CDR3 loop reads CAGRDGTEETQYF. The CDR3 DNA reads as TGTGCCGGCAGGGATGGGACGGAAGAGACCCAGTACTTC.

The genes are TRBV7-9 and TRBJ2-1, with D perhaps matching TRBD2 (5 bases). V was cut by 5 bases and J by 4 bases, with 15 bases left in between. The CDR3 sequence is 15 residues long. The germline V gene encodes CDR1 SEHNR and CDR2 FQNEAQ (reference sequence). In DNA, the CDR3 is TGTGCCAGCAGCGGTTTGAGGGCTGGATACAATGAGCAGTTCTTC. Its translation is CASSGLRAGYNEQFF.

This rearrangement joins TRBV28 to TRBJ1-5; D unclear. CDR1 and CDR2 from the germline V gene are MDHEN and SYDVKM. CDR3 size: 15 residues. Trimming left V 5 bases short and J 6 bases short, with 17 bases between. CDR3 coding DNA: TGTGCCAGCAGTCCTCCCCGGGGTAGAGCTCAGCCCCAGCATTTT. Its translation: CASSPPRGRAQPQHF.

This clonotype was seen many times. This chain joins TRBV12-3 or TRBV12-4 and TRBJ2-1; TRBD2 aligns across 8 bases. The CDR3 runs to 15 residues. V lost 4 bases to trimming and J lost 3 bases; unmatched junction nucleotides: 5. The chain's CDR3 is CASSYLAGRYNEQFF. The CDR3 region has the DNA TGTGCCAGCAGTTACCTAGCGGGTCGCTACAATGAGCAGTTCTTC.

The chain joins TRBV11-2 to TRBJ2-5; 10 bases fit TRBD2. CDR3 size: 16 residues. CDR1 and CDR2 from the germline V gene are SGHAT and FQNNGV. The J segment lost 5 bases and the V segment lost 2 bases, leaving 8 bases of the junction unmatched. The CDR3 coding sequence is TGTGCCAGCAGCTTATCAAGCGGGAGGGCCGGGGAGACCCAGTACTTC. This encodes CASSLSSGRAGETQYF. The complete variable domain, with remaining parts taken from reference TRBV11-2 and TRBJ2-5, reads EAGVAQSPRYKIIEKRQSVAFWCNPISGHATLYWYQQILGQGPKLLIQFQNNGVVDDSQLPKDRFSAERLKGVDSTLKIQPAKLEDSAVYLCASSLSSGRAGETQYFGPGTRLLVL.

This clonotype has at least ten counts. V gene TRBV11-2 combines with J gene TRBJ2-5; 7 bases are shared with TRBD2. The trim removed 1 base at V and 0 bases at J, leaving 2 bases unmatched. Germline values: CDR1 SGHAT, CDR2 FQNNGV. The length of the CDR3 is 15 residues. The CDR3 region is CASSLGGGNQETQYF. In nucleotides, the CDR3 is TGTGCCAGCAGCTTAGGGGGGGGGAACCAAGAGACCCAGTACTTC.

This clonotype was seen many times. The chain joins TRBV6-1 to TRBJ2-4; 7 positions match TRBD2. Germline lookup yields CDR1 MNHNS and CDR2 SASEGT. The CDR3 contains 13 residues. Germline trimming cut 4 bases from V and 5 bases from J; bases unmatched to any gene: 2. CDR3 sequence (DNA): TGTGCCAGCAGTGCTGGACTAGAAAACATTCAGTACTTC. Translated: CASSAGLENIQYF.

This clonotype was observed at least ten times. The CDR3 DNA is TGTGCCAGCAGCCACCAAGGGCGGGAGACCGGGGAGCTGTTTTTT. Translation gives CASSHQGRETGELFF. The rearrangement joins TRBV28 to TRBJ2-2, with TRBD2 identical over 7 bases. The CDR3 spans 15 residues. Germline assignment: CDR1 MDHEN and CDR2 SYDVKM. With V trimmed by 6 bases and J by 5 bases, 9 bases remained unmatched. Drawing the rest from reference TRBV28 and TRBJ2-2, the complete variable domain is DVKVTQSSRYLVKRTGEKVFLECVQDMDHENMFWYRQDPGLGLRLIYFSYDVKMKEKGDIPEGYSVSREKKERFSLILESASTNQTSMYLCASSHQGRETGELFFGEGSRLTVL.

The sample holds many counts of this clonotype. The chain links TRBV3-1 to TRBJ1-1; 7 nucleotides match TRBD1. The CDR3 sequence is 13 residues long. V lost 3 bases to trimming and J lost 8 bases; unmatched junction nucleotides: 6. The germline CDR1 and CDR2 sequences are LGHDT and YNNKEL (reference sequence). CDR3 amino acids: CASSHHNRGEAFF. DNA for the CDR3: TGTGCCAGCAGCCATCACAACAGGGGCGAAGCTTTCTTT.

This clonotype was seen many times. The J gene is TRBJ1-1, the V gene TRBV18; the D is unclear. The CDR3 length is 14 residues. V gave up 1 base and J gave up 1 base, with 7 bases separating them. CDR1 and CDR2 from the germline V gene are KGHSH and LQKENI. The CDR3 loop reads CASSPLDANTEAFF. CDR3 sequence (DNA): TGTGCCAGCTCACCACTCGATGCGAACACTGAAGCTTTCTTT.

This clonotype was seen ten or more times. The CDR3 protein is CASRPDKRNEQFF. The DNA of the CDR3 is TGTGCCAGCAGACCCGACAAACGCAATGAGCAGTTCTTC. The genes are TRBV12-3 or TRBV12-4 and TRBJ2-1; D is unclear. The germline V and J ends were trimmed by 6 bases and 6 bases, with 12 bases remaining between them. The CDR3 extends over 13 amino acids.

This clonotype was counted ten times or more. In DNA, the CDR3 is TGTGCCAGCGGGGGTAGCGGTGCGAACACCGGGGAGCTGTTTTTT. Amino acids: CASGGSGANTGELFF. V gene TRBV11-3 combines with J gene TRBJ2-2; a possible D gene is TRBD2 (6 bases). CDR3 size: 15 residues. Trimming removed 8 bases from V and 0 bases from J, with 13 bases in between. Germline CDR1 SGHNT, CDR2 YENEEA.

This clonotype was recorded at least ten times. The J gene is TRBJ1-1, the V gene TRBV4-1; no clear D. The V and J ends lost 1 base and 3 bases respectively, with 6 bases between them. The CDR3 has 13 residues. Per the germline V gene, CDR1 is MGHRA and CDR2 is YSYEKL. CDR3: CASSQGSDTEAFF. CDR3 nucleotide sequence: TGCGCCAGCAGCCAAGGGTCCGACACTGAAGCTTTCTTT.

V and J are TRBV10-3 and TRBJ2-7, with 8 bases fitting TRBD1. V shed 8 bases, J shed 0 bases, and the junction held 9 bases outside the gene matches. Germline loops: CDR1 ENHRY, CDR2 SYGVKD. CDR3 length: 15 residues. The CDR3 is CAIYNPQGGSYEQYF. In nucleotides, the CDR3 is TGTGCCATCTACAATCCACAGGGGGGCTCCTACGAGCAGTACTTC.

The rearrangement links TRBV5-1 to TRBJ2-2; TRBD2 agrees at 12 bases. Per germline, CDR1 SGHRS and CDR2 YFSETQ. The length of the CDR3 is 16 residues. V lost 5 bases, J lost 4 bases, and 6 bases stayed unmatched. CDR3 in amino acids: CASSPGLAGLTGELFF. CDR3 bases: TGCGCCAGCAGTCCCGGACTAGCGGGACTCACCGGGGAGCTGTTTTTT.

This clonotype appeared a few times. This chain links TRBV2 with TRBJ2-5, with unresolved D. V lost 4 bases and J lost 11, with 11 bases in between. CDR1 is SNHLY, CDR2 FYNNEI, per germline. The CDR3 length is 11 residues. This chain's CDR3 is CASSVVAVQYF. DNA of the CDR3: TGTGCCAGCAGTGTGGTGGCGGTTCAGTACTTC.

The genes are TRBV9 and TRBJ1-5; no firm D call. Trimming removed 0 bases from V and 1 base from J, with 17 bases in between. The V gene's germline CDR1 is SGDLS and CDR2 YYNGEE. This CDR3 spans 18 amino acids. CDR3: CASSVVDAALGSNQPQHF. The CDR3 nucleotides are TGTGCCAGCAGCGTAGTTGATGCGGCCTTAGGGAGCAATCAGCCCCAGCATTTT. Using reference TRBV9 and TRBJ1-5 for the parts outside the CDR3, the full variable domain is DSGVTQTPKHLITATGQRVTLRCSPRSGDLSVYWYQQSLDQGLQFLIQYYNGEERAKGNILERFSAQQFPDLHSELNLSSLELGDSALYFCASSVVDAALGSNQPQHFGDGTRLSIL.

At least ten counts were recorded for this clonotype. The chain employs TRBV6-6 and TRBJ1-6; D gene ambiguous. The germline V gene encodes CDR1 MNHNY and CDR2 SVGAGI (reference sequence). The length of the CDR3 is 15 residues. V lost 0 bases to trimming and J lost 6 bases, with 9 bases between them. Here the CDR3 reads CASSYSGGVNSPLHF. In DNA, the CDR3 is TGTGCCAGCAGTTACTCGGGAGGTGTTAATTCACCCCTCCACTTT.

This clonotype was observed at least ten times. The chain employs TRBV18 and TRBJ1-5, with D hard to call. This CDR3 contains 14 residues. CDR1 KGHSH and CDR2 LQKENI come from the germline V gene. The V end was cut by 6 bases, the J end by 4 bases, with 13 bases between. The DNA for the CDR3 is TGTGCCAGCTCCCCAACCGGGAGGAATCAGCCCCAGCATTTT. As protein: CASSPTGRNQPQHF.